This TCR beta chain was sequenced in a study of OX40 agonist ivuxolimab in advanced cancers. Study at large: An agonistic human IgG2 monoclonal antibody against OX40 (CD134) was given.

Comment on this clone: The antigen is unknown.

The CDR3 contains 14 residues. Germline lookup yields CDR1 SGHTA and CDR2 FQGNSA. V dropped 5 bases and J dropped 8 bases, with 16 bases sitting between them. Study outcomes and limitations: CD8+ T cells were the subset that, on average, had more expanded clones than CD4+. It was also the case that some nonresponders had low normalized T-cell clonal expansion. The authors did not determine the antigen specificity of the expanded peripheral T cells.

Assay: immunoSEQ multiplex PCR; the TCRdb copy retains only in-frame clones and omits some. This sample has fewer than 60,000 clones; less than 85% occur once, and the top ten carry roughly 3.7%. The gene calls are TRBV7-2 and TRBJ2-1; no clear D. The receptor's source is an adult with an advanced solid tumor such as melanoma, head and neck, liver or kidney cancer. Sample: CD4+ or CD8+ T cells sorted from blood, taken in a trial of the OX40 agonist ivuxolimab. CDR3 sequence reads: CASSPYLLSHEQFF. The CDR3 nucleotides are TGTGCCAGCAGCCCGTACCTTCTGAGCCATGAGCAGTTCTTC. Drawing the rest from reference TRBV7-2 and TRBJ2-1, the complete variable domain is GAGVSQSPSNKVTEKGKDVELRCDPISGHTALYWYRQSLGQGLEFLIYFQGNSAPDKSGLPSDRFSAERTGGSVSTLTIQRTQQEDSAVYLCASSPYLLSHEQFFGPGTRLTVL.